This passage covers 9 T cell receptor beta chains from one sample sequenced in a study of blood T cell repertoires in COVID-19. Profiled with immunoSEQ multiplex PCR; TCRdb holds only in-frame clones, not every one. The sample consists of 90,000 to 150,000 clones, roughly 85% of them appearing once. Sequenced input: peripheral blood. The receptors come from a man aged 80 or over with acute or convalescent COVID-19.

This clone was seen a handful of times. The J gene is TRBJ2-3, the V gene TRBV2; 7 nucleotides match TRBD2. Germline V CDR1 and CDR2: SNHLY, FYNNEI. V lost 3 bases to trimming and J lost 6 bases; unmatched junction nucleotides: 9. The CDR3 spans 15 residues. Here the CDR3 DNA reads TGTGCCAGCAGTGAGCAGCGGGGATGGGGGGATACGCAGTATTTT. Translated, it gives CASSEQRGWGDTQYF.

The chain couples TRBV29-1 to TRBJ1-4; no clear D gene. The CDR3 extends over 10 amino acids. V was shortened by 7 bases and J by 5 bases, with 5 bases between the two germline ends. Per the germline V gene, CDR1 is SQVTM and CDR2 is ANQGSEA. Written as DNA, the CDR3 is TGCAGCGCCCGGAATGAAAAACTGTTTTTT. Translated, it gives CSARNEKLFF.

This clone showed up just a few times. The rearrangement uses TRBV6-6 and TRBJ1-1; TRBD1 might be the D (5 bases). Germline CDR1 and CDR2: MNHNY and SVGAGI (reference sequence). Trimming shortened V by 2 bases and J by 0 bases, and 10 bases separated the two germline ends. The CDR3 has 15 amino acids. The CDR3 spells CASSYQGNMNTEAFF. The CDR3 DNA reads TGTGCCAGCAGTTACCAGGGAAACATGAACACTGAAGCTTTCTTT.

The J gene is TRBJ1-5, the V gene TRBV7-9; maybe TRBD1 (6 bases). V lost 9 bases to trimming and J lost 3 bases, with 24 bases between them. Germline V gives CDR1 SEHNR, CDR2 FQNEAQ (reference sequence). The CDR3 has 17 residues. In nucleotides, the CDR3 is TGTGCCAGTACCAAGGGGGAGGGGCAGGGCCTCAATCAGCCCCAGCATTTT. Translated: CASTKGEGQGLNQPQHF. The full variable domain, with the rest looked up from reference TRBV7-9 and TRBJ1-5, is DTGVSQNPRHKITKRGQNVTFRCDPISEHNRLYWYRQTLGQGPEFLTYFQNEAQLEKSRLLSDRFSAERPKGSFSTLEIQRTEQGDSAMYLCASTKGEGQGLNQPQHFGDGTRLSIL.

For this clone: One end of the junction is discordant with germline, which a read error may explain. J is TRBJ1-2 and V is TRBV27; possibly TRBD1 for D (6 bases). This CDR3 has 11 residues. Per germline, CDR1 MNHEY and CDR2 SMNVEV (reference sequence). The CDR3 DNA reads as TGTGCCAGCAACAATAGGGGGTCTACTTTCTTC. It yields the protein CASNNRGSTFF.

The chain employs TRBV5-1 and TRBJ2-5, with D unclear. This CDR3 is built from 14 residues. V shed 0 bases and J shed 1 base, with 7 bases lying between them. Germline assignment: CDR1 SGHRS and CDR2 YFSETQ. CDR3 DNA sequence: TGCGCCAGCAGCTTGGCGGCAGGCCAAGAGACCCAGTACTTC. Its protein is CASSLAAGQETQYF.

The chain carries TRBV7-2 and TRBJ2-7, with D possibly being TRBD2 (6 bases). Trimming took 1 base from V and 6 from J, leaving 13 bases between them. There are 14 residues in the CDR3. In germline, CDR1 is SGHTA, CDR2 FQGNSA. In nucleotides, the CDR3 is TGTGCCAGCAGCTTAGGGACTTCTAGCGCCGAGCAGTACTTC. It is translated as CASSLGTSSAEQYF.

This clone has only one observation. Written as DNA, the CDR3 is TGTGCCAGCAGTCGGACTAGCGGTAACACCGGGGAGCTGTTTTTT. Translated, it gives CASSRTSGNTGELFF. J is TRBJ2-2 and V is TRBV6-2 or TRBV6-3; 10 bases map to TRBD2. Germline V gene lookup returns CDR1 MNHEY and CDR2 SVGEGT. The CDR3 covers 15 residues. With V trimmed by 5 bases and J by 2 bases, 2 bases remained unmatched.

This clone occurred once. CDR3 region: CSASSTSGRNEQFF. DNA of the CDR3: TGCAGTGCTAGTAGCACTAGCGGGAGAAATGAGCAGTTCTTC. The chain carries TRBV20-1 and TRBJ2-1; 11 bases line up with TRBD2. Losses at the gene ends were 3 bases for V and 7 bases for J; bases not matched to a gene: 5. CDR1 is DFQATT, CDR2 SNEGSKA, per germline (reference sequence). This CDR3 is built from 14 residues.